The 15 T cell receptor beta chains below all came from one sample that was sequenced in a study of cytomegalovirus exposure and HLA in healthy donors. The PCR ran on 60 Vbeta and 13 Jbeta primers. Profiling relied on immunoSEQ multiplex PCR, and the TCRdb table lists in-frame clones only, not all of them. This sample has 200,000 to 250,000 clones, with over 75% found just once. Sequencing was done on a sample of PBMCs. The receptors come from a human donor in good health.

This chain connects TRBV5-1 to TRBJ1-4, with D possibly being TRBD1 (5 bases). The CDR3 runs to 14 residues. Trimming took 5 bases from V and 3 from J, leaving 11 bases between them. Germline V gives CDR1 SGHRS, CDR2 YFSETQ. The CDR3 loop is CASSSRDSNEKLFF. The CDR3 DNA sequence: TGCGCCAGCAGTTCTCGGGACTCTAATGAAAAACTGTTTTTT.

The V gene is TRBV7-9, the J gene TRBJ1-4; the D gene is possibly TRBD1 (5 bases). Germline loops: CDR1 SEHNR, CDR2 FQNEAQ (reference sequence). CDR3 length: 15 amino acids. Trimming removed 6 bases at V and 8 bases at J, with 19 bases between. Written as DNA, the CDR3 is TGTGCCAGCAGACCCTTGGAGGGGAATGGGGAAAAACTGTTTTTT. It yields the protein CASRPLEGNGEKLFF.

The chain uses TRBV6-5 and TRBJ2-3, with 7 bases matching TRBD1. V trimming: 2 bases; J trimming: 3 bases; junction bases outside the gene matches: 2. The CDR3 is made up of 14 amino acids. Germline V gene lookup returns CDR1 MNHEY and CDR2 SVGAGI. The CDR3, as DNA: TGTGCCAGCAGTTACAGGGGGCGTACAGATACGCAGTATTTT. Residues: CASSYRGRTDTQYF.

The chain employs TRBV2 and TRBJ1-1; D call uncertain. Germline assignment: CDR1 SNHLY and CDR2 FYNNEI. The CDR3 covers 14 residues. The V gene lost 2 bases and the J gene lost 2 bases, with 9 bases spanning the gap. In DNA, the CDR3 is TGTGCCAGCAGTGAATGGAGAAAAAACACTGAAGCTTTCTTT. This sequence encodes CASSEWRKNTEAFF.

This clone was recorded once. The chain is built from TRBV7-8 and TRBJ2-1; D might be TRBD1 (6 bases). The germline V gene has CDR1 SGHVS and CDR2 FQNEAQ. This CDR3 is 14 amino acids long. Deletions cut 5 bases from V and 0 bases from J, with 8 bases between. The DNA for the CDR3 is TGTGCCAGCAGCCTGACAGGCTCCTACAATGAGCAGTTCTTC. Translating gives CASSLTGSYNEQFF.

This chain uses TRBV29-1 with TRBJ2-1; D gene ambiguous. The CDR3 covers 15 residues. Germline V CDR1 and CDR2: SQVTM, ANQGSEA. Trimming pared 5 bases from V and 0 bases from J, leaving 14 bases between. The CDR3 DNA sequence: TGCAGCGTTCTTTCTAGTATGGTCTCCTACAATGAGCAGTTCTTC. Translating gives CSVLSSMVSYNEQFF.

The chain has TRBV7-9 and TRBJ2-1; 8 bases map to TRBD1. This CDR3 is built from 16 residues. Losses at the gene ends were 3 bases for V and 10 bases for J; bases not matched to a gene: 14. CDR1 and CDR2 from the germline V gene are SEHNR and FQNEAQ (reference sequence). CDR3 sequence (DNA): TGTGCCAGCAGCTTTCTGACAGGGGTGGTTTTCGGAGAGCAGTTCTTC. As protein: CASSFLTGVVFGEQFF.

V usage is TRBV27 and J usage is TRBJ1-6, with a weak D call TRBD1 (5 bases). Trimming took off 0 bases at V and 8 bases at J, with 14 bases between the two ends. The CDR3 extends over 16 amino acids. The germline V gene encodes CDR1 MNHEY and CDR2 SMNVEV (reference sequence). CDR3 in DNA: TGTGCCAGCAGTTTATCTGGCAGGGTCCGGTATTCACCCCTCCACTTT. It translates to CASSLSGRVRYSPLHF.

CDR3 DNA: TGTGCCAGCAGCCCCCAGGGGCGGAATGGCTACACCTTC. This gives the protein CASSPQGRNGYTF. The genes are TRBV7-9 and TRBJ1-2; D is possibly TRBD1 (6 bases). There are 13 residues in the CDR3. Trimming took 5 bases from V and 6 from J, leaving 13 bases between them. From germline, CDR1 is SEHNR and CDR2 FQNEAQ (reference sequence).

The chain recombines TRBV5-4 with TRBJ2-2, with 7 bases identical to TRBD1. Losses at the gene ends were 4 bases for V and 0 bases for J; bases not matched to a gene: 9. The CDR3 contains 17 residues. Germline V gene sequence: CDR1 SGHNT, CDR2 YYREEE (reference sequence). CDR3 sequence reads: CASSAEGQAANTGELFF. The CDR3 bases are TGTGCCAGCAGCGCAGAAGGACAGGCCGCGAACACCGGGGAGCTGTTTTTT.

The chain carries TRBV6-5 and TRBJ1-2; a weak D match, TRBD1 (6 bases). Germline lookup yields CDR1 MNHEY and CDR2 SVGAGI. The CDR3 is 15 amino acids. V was clipped by 7 bases and J by 8 bases, with 23 bases between them. The CDR3 DNA follows: TGTGCCAGCACACCGGGAGGGGGTTCTCAGCGGGGCTACACCTTC. It encodes CASTPGGGSQRGYTF.

The chain couples TRBV18 to TRBJ1-2; D not certain. The CDR3 spans 13 residues. Germline CDR1 KGHSH, CDR2 LQKENI. V lost 3 bases and J lost 1, with 6 bases in between. The CDR3 region is CASSPADNYGYTF. The CDR3 nucleotides are TGTGCCAGCTCACCGGCAGATAACTATGGCTACACCTTC.

The J gene is TRBJ2-3, the V gene TRBV7-9; possible D gene TRBD2, 6 bases. CDR1 SEHNR and CDR2 FQNEAQ come from the germline V gene (reference sequence). Trimming stripped 11 bases from V and 6 bases from J, with 27 bases between. The CDR3 contains 16 residues. The CDR3 spells CALGGASSRAADTQYF. The CDR3 region has the DNA TGTGCCTTAGGCGGGGCTAGCAGTAGAGCGGCGGATACGCAGTATTTT.

This clone was detected a few times. The chain carries TRBV5-1 and TRBJ1-2; a possible D gene is TRBD1 (6 bases). The CDR3 sequence is 12 residues long. Trimming left V 1 base short and J 5 bases short, with 6 bases between. Germline V gene lookup returns CDR1 SGHRS and CDR2 YFSETQ. CDR3 region: CASSLRGYGYTF. The CDR3 bases are TGCGCCAGCAGCTTGAGGGGGTATGGCTACACCTTC.

The chain employs TRBV5-4 and TRBJ2-2; 10 bases line up with TRBD2. The germline gives CDR1 SGHNT, CDR2 YYREEE (reference sequence). The ends lost 2 bases at V and 4 bases at J; junction bases unmatched: 11. The CDR3 contains 18 residues. CDR3 coding DNA: TGTGCCAGCAGCTTTACCCTAGCGGGAGTCGGTGGCACCGGGGAGCTGTTTTTT. Its protein is CASSFTLAGVGGTGELFF.